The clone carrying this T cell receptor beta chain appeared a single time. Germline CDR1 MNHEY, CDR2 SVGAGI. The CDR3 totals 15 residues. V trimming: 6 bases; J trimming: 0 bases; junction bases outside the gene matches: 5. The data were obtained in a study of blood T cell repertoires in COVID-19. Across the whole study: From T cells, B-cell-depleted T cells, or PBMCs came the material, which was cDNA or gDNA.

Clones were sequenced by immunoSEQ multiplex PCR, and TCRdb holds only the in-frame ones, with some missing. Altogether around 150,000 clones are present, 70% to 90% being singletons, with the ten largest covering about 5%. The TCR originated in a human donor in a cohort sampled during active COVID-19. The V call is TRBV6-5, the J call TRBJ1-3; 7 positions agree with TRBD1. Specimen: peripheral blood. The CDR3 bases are TGTGCCAGCAGGGCGACAGGGCCCTCTGGAAACACCATATATTTT. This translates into CASRATGPSGNTIYF.